Presented here are 5 T cell receptor beta chains from one specimen sequenced in a study of shared clonotypes between healthy human individuals. Method: immunoSEQ multiplex PCR; TCRdb's copy keeps in-frame clones and lacks some. The profile shows around 1,100,000 clones, approximately 80% of them singletons. The sequencing sample was made of memory CD4+ T cells from PBMCs. As to subset: CD45RA-negative fraction. The source is a young man in good health. Some clones in this sample may be carry-over from other donors' samples.

The DNA for the CDR3 is TGCGCCAGCAGCTTGCAAGCGTCTGGGGCCAACGTCCTGACTTTC. The encoded protein is CASSLQASGANVLTF. The V call is TRBV5-1, the J call TRBJ2-6; D not resolved. With 1 base removed from V and 1 base from J, the gap between germline ends came to 6 bases. The CDR3 contains 15 residues. The germline CDR1 and CDR2 sequences are SGHRS and YFSETQ.

V gene TRBV5-1 combines with J gene TRBJ2-5; the D gene could be TRBD1 or TRBD2 (5 bases each). The length of the CDR3 is 15 residues. V was trimmed by 6 bases and J by 1 base, leaving 16 bases between them. Germline values: CDR1 SGHRS, CDR2 YFSETQ. The CDR3 DNA sequence: TGCGCCAGCATTCTGGGGGTTCACAGCCAAGAGACCCAGTACTTC. It codes for CASILGVHSQETQYF.

This clone was counted many times. The gene calls are TRBV18 and TRBJ1-3; 9 nucleotides agree with TRBD1. The V and J ends lost 6 bases and 3 bases, in that order; junction bases with no gene match: 9. The CDR3 totals 16 residues. Germline CDR1 KGHSH, CDR2 LQKENI. CDR3 DNA: TGTGCCAGCTCGGACAAAAGGGACAGGGTTGGAAACACCATATATTTT. Translation: CASSDKRDRVGNTIYF.

The chain combines TRBV2 with TRBJ1-4; D is uncertain. The CDR3 has 11 amino acids. Germline values: CDR1 SNHLY, CDR2 FYNNEI. V lost 7 bases, J lost 4 bases, and 4 bases lay in between. In nucleotides, the CDR3 is TGTGCCAGCACCCTTAATGAAAAACTGTTTTTT. As protein: CASTLNEKLFF.

This clone was observed a handful of times. The chain combines TRBV30 with TRBJ1-1; D uncertain. V was shortened by 5 bases and J by 0 bases, with 10 bases between the two germline ends. Germline V lookup: CDR1 GTSNPN, CDR2 SVGIG (reference sequence). The CDR3 covers 13 residues. CDR3 amino acids: CAWLQIMNTEAFF. The CDR3 DNA is TGTGCCTGGCTTCAGATCATGAACACTGAAGCTTTCTTT.